This T cell receptor (beta chain) is from a study of blood T cell repertoires in COVID-19. Authors' data handling: Nucleated cell number was recorded as an estimate derived from reference gene primer amplification. Clones were read by immunoSEQ multiplex PCR, and TCRdb kept only the in-frame ones, dropping some. For V, J and clone size, that table is used; D and trimming come from the DNA. The sample holds 110,000 to 150,000 clones, about nine tenths seen once. This CDR3 has 13 residues. Germline-derived CDR1 and CDR2 are LGHNT and FRNRAP. V lost 9 bases, J lost 3 bases, and 9 bases lay in between. The sample was peripheral blood. The TCR originated in a man between 50 and 59 years old with active or convalescent COVID-19. This chain links TRBV12-5 with TRBJ1-6, with D perhaps TRBD1 (6 bases). The CDR3 nucleotides read TGTGCTAGAACAGGGTTCTATAATTCACCCCTCCACTTT. Amino acid sequence: CARTGFYNSPLHF.